This record concerns one T cell receptor beta chain sequence. Its cognate antigen is unknown. Germline loops: CDR1 SGHTA, CDR2 FQGNSA. This CDR3 is built from 14 residues. V dropped 1 base and J dropped 2; count of bases not matched to a gene: 2. This sample stems from a study of siplizumab effects on memory and regulatory T cells. Findings and caveats of the study: In siplizumab cultures, the suppressive function of proliferating Tregs remained unconfirmed.

Assay used: immunoSEQ multiplex PCR; TCRdb lists only in-frame clones, some missing. This table has around 72,000 clones, about 90% appearing once. Sequencing input: CD8+ T cells sorted from blood. This receptor was identified in a human donor in good health. The V and J genes are TRBV7-2 and TRBJ2-7, with 7 positions matching TRBD2. The CDR3 bases are TGTGCCAGCAGCTTAGGCGGGGGAGCCTACGAGCAGTACTTC. It specifies CASSLGGGAYEQYF.